Each of the 17 T cell receptor beta chains below was sequenced from the same sample in a study of monozygotic twins with inflammatory bowel disease. No DNA is given; TCRdb re-called the 5' RACE reads and lists each CDR3 protein once. Reported are 140,000 to 150,000 distinct CDR3 sequences; the ten largest clones contain 0.95% to 1.5%. The sequenced sample consisted of blood. The receptor set was obtained from a human donor with ulcerative colitis or Crohn's disease, or a healthy co-twin of an affected twin (not recorded which).

The chain uses TRBV4-1 and TRBJ1-5; TCRdb names TRBD1, which stays unverified in the absence of DNA. The CDR3 runs 15 residues. Germline V gene lookup returns CDR1 MGHRA and CDR2 YSYEKL. CDR3 region: CASSQFNEGTQPQHF.

The gene calls are TRBV19 and TRBJ1-2; TCRdb calls TRBD1, which cannot be checked without DNA. Germline loops: CDR1 LNHDA, CDR2 SQIVND (reference sequence). The CDR3 length is 14 residues. The CDR3 sequence is CASSSRTVNYGYTF.

V gene TRBV11-2 combines with J gene TRBJ2-6; the D call of TRBD1 rests on TCRdb alone, since no DNA is present to check it. Germline values: CDR1 SGHAT, CDR2 FQNNGV. The CDR3 runs to 18 residues. CDR3 protein: CASSLLGQASGGANVLTF.

V is TRBV14 and J is TRBJ1-1. In germline, CDR1 is SGHDN, CDR2 FVKESK. The CDR3 covers 13 residues. CDR3 amino acids: CASSRDLDGEAFF.

J is TRBJ1-6 and V is TRBV25-1; checking the TCRdb D call of TRBD1 is not possible without DNA. This CDR3 has 14 residues. Per the germline V gene, CDR1 is MGHDK and CDR2 is SYGVNS. This chain's CDR3 is CASSGKGQESPLHF.

The chain is built from TRBV6-2 or TRBV6-3 and TRBJ2-2; TCRdb lists TRBD1, though no DNA is available to test this call. Germline V gene lookup returns CDR1 MNHEY and CDR2 SVGEGT. CDR3 length: 16 amino acids. The CDR3 loop is CASSYGTGSNTGELFF.

The V and J genes are TRBV5-1 and TRBJ2-1; TCRdb proposes TRBD1, but this gene call is untestable without DNA. There are 14 residues in the CDR3. The germline gives CDR1 SGHRS, CDR2 YFSETQ. CDR3 residues: CASSLNRVYNEQLF.

The chain couples TRBV10-3 to TRBJ1-5; TCRdb calls TRBD1, which cannot be checked without DNA. This CDR3 has 17 amino acids. The V gene's germline CDR1 is ENHRY and CDR2 SYGVKD. CDR3 loop: CAISGSPRTGGSQPQHF.

The rearrangement joins TRBV7-2 to TRBJ2-3; TCRdb selects TRBD2, and the lack of DNA leaves this call unchecked. This CDR3 spans 15 amino acids. Germline CDR1 SGHTA, CDR2 FQGNSA. CDR3: CASTLAGGGTDTQYF.

The V and J genes are TRBV11-2 and TRBJ2-3; TCRdb's assignment of TRBD2 cannot be checked, as there is no DNA. The CDR3 totals 18 residues. The germline CDR1 and CDR2 sequences are SGHAT and FQNNGV. The chain's CDR3 is CASSLGPTSGRSYGTQYF.

V and J are TRBV27 and TRBJ2-3; TCRdb returns TRBD2, unconfirmable since there is no DNA. There are 14 residues in the CDR3. Germline V lookup: CDR1 MNHEY, CDR2 SMNVEV (reference sequence). CDR3 sequence: CARSGLGHTDTQYF.

The chain joins TRBV7-2 to TRBJ2-3; TCRdb names TRBD2, which stays unverified in the absence of DNA. Germline CDR1 and CDR2: SGHTA and FQGNSA. The CDR3 spans 17 residues. This CDR3 is CASSNIVAGPPTDTQYF.

CDR3 region: CASSSGGFETQYF. This rearrangement joins TRBV13 to TRBJ2-5; TCRdb reports TRBD2, a call that lacks DNA to check it against. Germline V gene lookup returns CDR1 PRHDT and CDR2 FYEKMQ (reference sequence). The CDR3 spans 13 residues. The entire variable domain, with the rest obtained from reference TRBV13 and TRBJ2-5, is as follows: AAGVIQSPRHLIKEKRETATLKCYPIPRHDTVYWYQQGPGQDPQFLISFYEKMQSDKGSIPDRFSAQQFSDYHSELNMSSLELGDSALYFCASSSGGFETQYFGPGTRLLVL.

The chain employs TRBV6-5 and TRBJ1-5; TCRdb selects TRBD1, and the lack of DNA leaves this call unchecked. CDR3 length equals 15 residues. Per the germline V gene, CDR1 is MNHEY and CDR2 is SVGAGI. The CDR3 spells CASSSDRNSNQPQHF.

The V and J genes are TRBV28 and TRBJ1-5; TCRdb outputs TRBD1, but without DNA this stays unchecked. The CDR3 totals 15 residues. Germline loops: CDR1 MDHEN, CDR2 SYDVKM. The CDR3 is CASSFPGRGNQPQHF.

J is TRBJ1-5 and V is TRBV6-1; TCRdb names TRBD1, which stays unverified in the absence of DNA. Germline CDR1 and CDR2: MNHNS and SASEGT. The CDR3 has 16 residues. CDR3 region: CASSESGTGSNQPQHF.

The chain couples TRBV10-3 to TRBJ2-7; lacking DNA, the TRBD2 call made by TCRdb goes unchecked. This CDR3 is built from 15 residues. Per germline, CDR1 ENHRY and CDR2 SYGVKD. CDR3 protein: CAISETAGRLREQYF.